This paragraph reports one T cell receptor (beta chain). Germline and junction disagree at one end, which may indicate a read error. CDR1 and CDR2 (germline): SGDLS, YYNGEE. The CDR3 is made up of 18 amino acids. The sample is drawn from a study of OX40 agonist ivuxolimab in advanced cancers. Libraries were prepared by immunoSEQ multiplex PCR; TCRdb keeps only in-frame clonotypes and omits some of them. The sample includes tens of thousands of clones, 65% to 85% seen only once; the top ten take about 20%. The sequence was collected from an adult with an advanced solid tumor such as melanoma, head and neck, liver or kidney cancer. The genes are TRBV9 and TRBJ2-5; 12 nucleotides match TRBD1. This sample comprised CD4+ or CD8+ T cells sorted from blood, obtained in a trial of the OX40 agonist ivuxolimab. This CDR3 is CASNVEKGTGGGRETQYF. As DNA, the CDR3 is TGTGCCAGCAACGTAGAAAAAGGGACAGGGGGCGGAAGAGAGACCCAGTACTTC.